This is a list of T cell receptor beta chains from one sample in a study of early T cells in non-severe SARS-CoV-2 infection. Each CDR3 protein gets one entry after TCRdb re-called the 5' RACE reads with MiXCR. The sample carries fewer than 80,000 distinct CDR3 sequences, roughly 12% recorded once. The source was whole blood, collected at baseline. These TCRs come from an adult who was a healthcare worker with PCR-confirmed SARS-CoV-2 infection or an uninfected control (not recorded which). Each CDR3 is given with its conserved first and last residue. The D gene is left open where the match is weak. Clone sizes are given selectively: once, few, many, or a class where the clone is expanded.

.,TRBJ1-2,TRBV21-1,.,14,TGTGCCAGCATTGCCTGGGCAGGGGCCTATGGCTACACCTTC,CASIAWAGAYGYTF
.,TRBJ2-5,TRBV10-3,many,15,TGTGCCATCAGTGCGGAAGGAGTGAAACAAGAGACCCAGTACTTC,CAISAEGVKQETQYF
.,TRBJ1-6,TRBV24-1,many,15,TGTGCCACCAGTGACTCTACGGGGGGCAATTCACCCCTCCACTTT,CATSDSTGGNSPLHF
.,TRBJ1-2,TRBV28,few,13,TGTGCCAGCAGTTTAAAGGGGCGCTATGGCTACACCTTC,CASSLKGRYGYTF
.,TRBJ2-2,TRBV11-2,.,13,TGTGCCAGCAGCCCCAGGGTCACCGGGGAGCTGTTTTTT,CASSPRVTGELFF
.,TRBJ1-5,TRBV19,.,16,TGTGCCAGTAGTATATACGGGATTAGTAGCAATCAGCCCCAGCTTTTT,CASSIYGISSNQPQLF
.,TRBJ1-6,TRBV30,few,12,TGTGCCTGGGCGTACTATAATTCACCCCTCCACTTT,CAWAYYNSPLHF
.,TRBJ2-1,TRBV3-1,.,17,TGTGCCAGCAGCCAAGATACGGGGGCGGCCCCCCACAATGAGCAGTTCTTC,CASSQDTGAAPHNEQFF
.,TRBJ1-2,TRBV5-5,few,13,TGTGCCAGCAGGATTGACCGTGGGGGTGGCTACACCTTC,CASRIDRGGGYTF
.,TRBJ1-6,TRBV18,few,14,TGTGCCAGCTCCCCCATCGGGGATAATTCACCCCTCCACTTT,CASSPIGDNSPLHF
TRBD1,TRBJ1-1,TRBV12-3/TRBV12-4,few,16,TGTGCCAGCACCCAGACAGGGGTAGACATGAACACTGAAGCTTTCTTT,CASTQTGVDMNTEAFF
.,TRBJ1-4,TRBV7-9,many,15,TGTGCCAGCAGCTTAGTAGGGCAGGATAACGAAAAACTGTTTTTT,CASSLVGQDNEKLFF
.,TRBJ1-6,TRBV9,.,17,TGTGCCAGCAGCCGGACGGGGTCCAGCTCCTATAATTCACCCCTCCACTTT,CASSRTGSSSYNSPLHF
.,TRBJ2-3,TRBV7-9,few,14,TGTGCCAGCAGCTTAGTCGGGGCGGGAGATACGCAGTATTTT,CASSLVGAGDTQYF
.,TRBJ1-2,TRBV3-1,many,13,TGTGCCAGCAGCTACGACGTCCTCTTGGGCTACACCTTC,CASSYDVLLGYTF
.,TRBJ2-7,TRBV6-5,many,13,TGTGCCAGCAGTTATCGGTCCCACCACGAGCAGTACTTC,CASSYRSHHEQYF
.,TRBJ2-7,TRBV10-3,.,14,TGTGCCATCAGTGACCCCCCTCAGACCTACGAGCAGTACTTC,CAISDPPQTYEQYF